This TCR beta chain was documented in a study of shared clonotypes between healthy human individuals. General observations from the study: The sharing of 5% to 6.5% of naive CD4 clonotypes was seen across a handful of donors.

Method: immunoSEQ multiplex PCR; TCRdb's copy keeps in-frame clones and lacks some. This sample has roughly 2.5 million clones, with more than 80% found just once. The CDR3 has 15 amino acids. V dropped 3 bases and J dropped 2 bases, with 11 bases sitting between them. Germline V gene sequence: CDR1 KGHSH, CDR2 LQKENI. With regard to this clone: Antigen specificity is unknown.

Sequences were obtained from naive CD4+ T cells sorted from blood. As to subset: CD45RA+ positively selected. The receptor's source is a man between 18 and 29 years old in good health. The chain has TRBV18 and TRBJ2-1; a possible D gene is TRBD1 (5 bases). The CDR3 here is CASSPRTGAYNEQFF. In nucleotides, the CDR3 is TGTGCCAGCTCACCGCGAACAGGCGCCTACAATGAGCAGTTCTTC.